The 26 T cell receptor beta chains given below trace back to one sample, sequenced in a study of T cell responses to AZD1222 COVID-19 vaccine. Sequencing used immunoSEQ multiplex PCR; TCRdb keeps in-frame clones, though not all of them. The sample lists around 110,000 clones; approximately 83% were seen once. The specimen was peripheral blood, collected on day 0 of MenACWY control vaccination. These receptors were taken from an adult in good health.

The chain links TRBV27 to TRBJ1-2; D might be TRBD1 (5 bases). The CDR3 loop spans 13 amino acids. V lost 2 bases and J lost 8, with 12 bases in between. Germline assignment: CDR1 MNHEY and CDR2 SMNVEV (reference sequence). CDR3 in DNA: TGTGCCAGCAGTTTAGGCGCAGGGCTCGGCTACACCTTC. It translates to CASSLGAGLGYTF.

V and J are TRBV2 and TRBJ2-5; no clear D. This CDR3 has 11 amino acids. The V end was cut by 5 bases, the J end by 1 base, with 2 bases between. CDR1 is SNHLY and CDR2 is FYNNEI in the germline V gene. CDR3 bases: TGTGCCAGCAGTTTCCAAGAGACCCAGTACTTC. The encoded protein is CASSFQETQYF.

The genes are TRBV10-3 and TRBJ2-7; D perhaps matches TRBD2 (7 bases). CDR1 is ENHRY and CDR2 is SYGVKD in the germline V gene. With 7 bases removed from V and 7 bases from J, the gap between germline ends came to 11 bases. The CDR3 is 11 residues long. The CDR3 DNA follows: TGTGCCATCAAGGGGGAGGGGGAGCAGTACTTC. It specifies CAIKGEGEQYF.

For this clone: Additional DNA sequences in this sample encode the identical CDR3. The chain has TRBV28 and TRBJ2-7; no reliable D call. Per the germline V gene, CDR1 is MDHEN and CDR2 is SYDVKM. V gave up 2 bases and J gave up 4 bases, with 3 bases separating them. The CDR3 consists of 11 residues. CDR3 coding DNA: TGTGCCAGCAGTTTACTGTACGAGCAGTACTTC. Its translation: CASSLLYEQYF.

This chain connects TRBV6-6 to TRBJ2-3; tentatively, D is TRBD2 (6 bases). Germline CDR1 and CDR2: MNHNY and SVGAGI (reference sequence). Trimming took off 8 bases at V and 0 bases at J, with 15 bases between the two ends. This CDR3 region has 15 residues. CDR3: CASSPWGDSTDTQYF. DNA for the CDR3: TGTGCCAGCTCGCCTTGGGGGGACAGCACAGATACGCAGTATTTT.

The V call is TRBV10-3, the J call TRBJ2-7, with D unresolved. Trimming pared 8 bases from V and 9 bases from J, leaving 8 bases between. CDR1 is ENHRY, CDR2 SYGVKD, per germline. The CDR3 sequence is 9 residues long. CDR3 DNA sequence: TGTGCCATCGGTACGGTGCAGTACTTC. It codes for CAIGTVQYF.

This chain links TRBV6-2 or TRBV6-3 with TRBJ2-7, with a weak D call TRBD2 (6 bases). V lost 2 bases and J lost 7, with 12 bases in between. From germline, CDR1 is MNHEY and CDR2 SVGEGT. There are 13 residues in the CDR3. This chain's CDR3 is CASSYGGVREQYF. The CDR3 DNA sequence: TGTGCCAGCAGTTACGGCGGGGTCCGGGAGCAGTACTTC.

The chain combines TRBV11-2 with TRBJ2-3, with unresolved D. Germline CDR1 SGHAT, CDR2 FQNNGV. The CDR3 covers 16 residues. V dropped 2 bases and J dropped 0 bases, with 12 bases sitting between them. The CDR3 reads CASSLRLDQSTDTQYF. CDR3 nucleotides: TGTGCCAGCAGCTTACGTTTGGATCAAAGCACAGATACGCAGTATTTT. Complete variable domain (other parts from reference TRBV11-2 and TRBJ2-3): EAGVAQSPRYKIIEKRQSVAFWCNPISGHATLYWYQQILGQGPKLLIQFQNNGVVDDSQLPKDRFSAERLKGVDSTLKIQPAKLEDSAVYLCASSLRLDQSTDTQYFGPGTRLTVL.

The J gene is TRBJ1-2, the V gene TRBV13; D not resolved. Trimming took 5 bases from V and 6 from J, leaving 10 bases between them. The CDR3 is 12 residues long. Germline V gene data show CDR1 as PRHDT and CDR2 as FYEKMQ (reference sequence). The CDR3 spells CASSPLGDGYTF. The CDR3 nucleotides read TGTGCCAGCAGCCCGCTGGGAGATGGCTACACCTTC.

Comment on this clone: The junction departs from the called germline gene at one end, perhaps through a read error. The V and J genes are TRBV14 and TRBJ2-1, with 9 bases matching TRBD1. Looked up from germline, CDR1 is SGHDN and CDR2 is FVKESK. The CDR3 loop spans 13 amino acids. Here the CDR3 DNA reads TGTGCCAGCAGCCGGGACAGGGAAGGATTGTTAATCTTC. It codes for CASSRDREGLLIF.

The chain carries TRBV19 and TRBJ2-1, with a tentative D call TRBD1 (6 bases). CDR3 length: 17 amino acids. Germline CDR1 and CDR2: LNHDA and SQIVND (reference sequence). The V end lost 3 bases, the J end lost 4 bases, and 19 bases lay between the germline ends. The CDR3 here is CASSIRMMGALYNEQFF. Written as DNA, the CDR3 is TGTGCCAGTAGTATCAGGATGATGGGGGCCCTATACAATGAGCAGTTCTTC.

This chain uses TRBV29-1 with TRBJ1-4, with 7 positions matching TRBD1. The germline CDR1 and CDR2 sequences are SQVTM and ANQGSEA. The CDR3 spans 13 residues. V was clipped by 7 bases and J by 3 bases; unmatched bases: 5. The CDR3 loop is CSAKTGSNEKLFF. The CDR3 DNA follows: TGCAGCGCCAAGACAGGGTCTAATGAAAAACTGTTTTTT.

V and J are TRBV27 and TRBJ1-5, with D unclear. This CDR3 contains 13 residues. Trimming stripped 2 bases from V and 7 bases from J, with 9 bases between. Germline CDR1 MNHEY, CDR2 SMNVEV (reference sequence). The CDR3 DNA follows: TGTGCCAGCAGTTTACGCCACTTACAGCCCCAGCATTTT. Translated, it gives CASSLRHLQPQHF.

The rearrangement joins TRBV19 to TRBJ1-3; 7 bases are a match to TRBD1. The J segment lost 4 bases and the V segment lost 5 bases, leaving 8 bases of the junction unmatched. The germline gives CDR1 LNHDA, CDR2 SQIVND (reference sequence). The CDR3 runs to 15 residues. The CDR3 region is CASSARQGHGNTIYF. The CDR3 DNA follows: TGTGCCAGTAGTGCCCGACAGGGTCACGGAAACACCATATATTTT. The whole variable domain, remainder taken from reference TRBV19 and TRBJ1-3, is DGGITQSPKYLFRKEGQNVTLSCEQNLNHDAMYWYRQDPGQGLRLIYYSQIVNDFQKGDIAEGYSVSREKKESFPLTVTSAQKNPTAFYLCASSARQGHGNTIYFGEGSWLTVV.

This clone is a singleton in its sample. The chain couples TRBV19 to TRBJ1-2; TRBD1 aligns across 9 bases. The V segment lost 10 bases and the J segment 4 bases; nucleotides outside the gene matches: 7. Germline V gene sequence: CDR1 LNHDA, CDR2 SQIVND (reference sequence). The CDR3 contains 13 residues. In nucleotides, the CDR3 is TGTGCCACCAAAGGGACAGGGAGCTATGGCTACACCTTC. Translation: CATKGTGSYGYTF.

In its sample, this clone was seen a few times. V is TRBV28 and J is TRBJ1-5; a weak D match, TRBD1 (6 bases). The CDR3 loop spans 15 amino acids. CDR1 and CDR2 (germline): MDHEN, SYDVKM. Trimming shortened V by 8 bases and J by 0 bases, and 14 bases separated the two germline ends. CDR3 DNA: TGTGCCAGCGTACAGGGTGGGGGTAGCAATCAGCCCCAGCATTTT. This codes for CASVQGGGSNQPQHF.

This chain links TRBV10-3 with TRBJ2-7; 8 bases fit TRBD1. The CDR3 has 14 residues. Germline V lookup: CDR1 ENHRY, CDR2 SYGVKD. V dropped 6 bases and J dropped 3; count of bases not matched to a gene: 7. The CDR3 nucleotides are TGTGCCATCAGACGGACAGGGCTTTTCTACGAGCAGTACTTC. It codes for CAIRRTGLFYEQYF.

The chain carries TRBV4-3 and TRBJ2-1; 8 nucleotides align to TRBD2. J lost 4 bases, V lost 0 bases, and 11 bases had no gene match. In germline, CDR1 is LGHNA, CDR2 YSLEER. The CDR3 spans 18 residues. The CDR3 nucleotides are TGCGCCAGCAGCCAAGATTCCGCGGGGGGCTATAGGTACAATGAGCAGTTCTTC. This translates into CASSQDSAGGYRYNEQFF.

The genes are TRBV19 and TRBJ2-2; unclear D gene. Germline CDR1 and CDR2: LNHDA and SQIVND (reference sequence). This CDR3 region has 16 residues. Trimming took off 4 bases at V and 1 base at J, with 13 bases between the two ends. The CDR3 sequence is CASSTRATGNTGELFF. The CDR3 coding sequence is TGTGCCAGTAGTACCCGAGCGACTGGGAACACCGGGGAGCTGTTTTTT.

This chain uses TRBV29-1 with TRBJ1-2; 8 positions match TRBD1. Looked up from germline, CDR1 is SQVTM and CDR2 is ANQGSEA. The CDR3 contains 13 residues. With V trimmed by 4 bases and J by 3 bases, 4 bases remained unmatched. CDR3 in amino acids: CSVGDRRDYGYTF. CDR3 coding DNA: TGCAGCGTTGGGGACAGGAGGGACTATGGCTACACCTTC.

This chain connects TRBV5-4 to TRBJ2-1, with 8 bases aligning to TRBD1. This CDR3 region has 15 residues. The V segment lost 1 base and the J segment 3 bases; nucleotides outside the gene matches: 3. Germline CDR1 SGHNT, CDR2 YYREEE (reference sequence). As DNA, the CDR3 is TGTGCCAGCAGCTTGTCCGGACAGGGCTACAATGAGCAGTTCTTC. It specifies CASSLSGQGYNEQFF.

A word on this clone: The sample carries other DNA sequences with the same CDR3. The rearrangement joins TRBV16 to TRBJ2-2, with 7 bases matching TRBD2. Per germline, CDR1 KGHSY and CDR2 FQNENV. V was clipped by 7 bases and J by 3 bases; unmatched bases: 8. This CDR3 is 15 amino acids long. The CDR3 loop reads CASTRGTTHTGELFF. The CDR3 coding sequence is TGTGCCAGCACCCGAGGGACTACACACACCGGGGAGCTGTTTTTT.

This chain uses TRBV18 with TRBJ1-5; 12 nucleotides agree with TRBD1. Unmatched junction bases numbered 8, after V lost 5 bases and J lost 6 bases. The CDR3 has 16 amino acids. The germline V gene encodes CDR1 KGHSH and CDR2 LQKENI. Here the CDR3 DNA reads TGTGCCAGCTCAGTCGGCGGGACAGGGGGCTCTCAGCCCCAGCATTTT. Protein sequence: CASSVGGTGGSQPQHF. The full variable domain, its missing parts supplied by reference TRBV18 and TRBJ1-5, is NAGVMQNPRHLVRRRGQEARLRCSPMKGHSHVYWYRQLPEEGLKFMVYLQKENIIDESGMPKERFSAEFPKEGPSILRIQQVVRGDSAAYFCASSVGGTGGSQPQHFGDGTRLSIL.

V gene TRBV2 combines with J gene TRBJ1-2; 11 positions match TRBD1. The ends lost 2 bases at V and 7 bases at J; junction bases unmatched: 9. The CDR3 runs 16 residues. Germline V gives CDR1 SNHLY, CDR2 FYNNEI. The chain's CDR3 is CASSEFKPGTGGGYTF. For the CDR3, the DNA is TGTGCCAGCAGTGAATTTAAACCCGGGACAGGGGGTGGCTACACCTTC.

The chain recombines TRBV11-1 with TRBJ1-2, with D hard to call. The germline V and J ends were trimmed by 5 bases and 0 bases, with 13 bases remaining between them. The CDR3 runs to 15 residues. Germline V gene sequence: CDR1 SGHAT, CDR2 FQDESV (reference sequence). CDR3 DNA sequence: TGTGCCAGCAGCCAAGGCTTAGATACTAACTATGGCTACACCTTC. Its protein product is CASSQGLDTNYGYTF.

This clone has just one count. This chain uses TRBV18 with TRBJ2-3; D tentatively reads TRBD1 or TRBD2 (6 bases each). Germline-derived CDR1 and CDR2 are KGHSH and LQKENI. The V gene lost 1 base and the J gene lost 5 bases, with 10 bases spanning the gap. This CDR3 region has 14 residues. In DNA form, the CDR3 reads TGTGCCAGCTCACCACGGGGGGCCTTAGATACGCAGTATTTT. Protein product: CASSPRGALDTQYF.